The entry below describes one TCR beta chain. This entry comes from a study of cytomegalovirus exposure and HLA in healthy donors. Amplification used 60 Vbeta primers and 13 Jbeta primers. Using immunoSEQ multiplex PCR, the repertoire was profiled, and TCRdb retains in-frame clones only, with some absent. Of about 160,000 clones in the sample, 80% were seen once. CDR3 length: 20 amino acids. V gave up 1 base and J gave up 2 bases, with 23 bases separating them. Germline V gene sequence: CDR1 MGHRA, CDR2 YSYEKL. The clonotype was recovered from a man between 18 and 35 years old in good health and CMV-seropositive. The specimen was PBMCs. V usage is TRBV4-1 and J usage is TRBJ1-4; D is possibly TRBD1 (5 bases). The CDR3 region has the DNA TGCGCCAGCAGCCAAGTGGTCAGGGCTGCGGGGAGTGCCACTAATGAAAAACTGTTTTTT. Protein product: CASSQVVRAAGSATNEKLFF.